The TCR beta chain described here comes from a study of blood T cell repertoires in COVID-19. Study as a whole: Researchers got acute and convalescent COVID-19 samples from the United States, Italy and Spain. T cells, B-cell-depleted T cells, or PBMCs supplied cDNA or gDNA.

Authors' data handling: Using reference gene primer amplification, nucleated cell counts were estimated. Generated by immunoSEQ multiplex PCR, the TCRdb table keeps only in-frame clones and is missing some. V and J calls and clone size are those listed in that table; D and trimming were worked out from the DNA. This table holds 250,000 or so clones, roughly 85% found once. Cohorts were based on clinical histories the participants reported. With 3 bases clipped from V and 4 bases from J, the junction kept 5 bases outside the gene matches. Germline V gene sequence: CDR1 SEHNR, CDR2 FQNEAQ (reference sequence). CDR3 length: 16 residues.

The sample consisted of PBMCs or T cells enriched from blood (not recorded which). This receptor was taken from a woman aged 45-59 years who had recovered from COVID-19. The rearrangement links TRBV7-9 to TRBJ1-3; TRBD1 matches 11 bases. The CDR3 DNA reads as TGTGCCAGCAGCTTTCCGGACAGGGGGCGAGGAAACACCATATATTTT. Translating gives CASSFPDRGRGNTIYF.